The 16 T cell receptor beta chains reported below all come from one sample, sequenced in a study of T cells after yellow fever vaccination. TCRdb itself ran the 5' RACE reads through MiXCR, one entry per CDR3 protein. The data show about 240,000 distinct CDR3 sequences, approximately 3.8% seen once. Sequenced material: PBMCs, taken 15 days after the yellow fever booster vaccination. The origin of the receptors is a man between 18 and 29 years old who received the YFV17D yellow fever vaccine.

This clonotype was recorded a few times. CDR3 sequence (DNA): TGTGCCAGCAGCCAAGTGCCTCCGGGTCGTGGCTACACCTTC. Translation gives CASSQVPPGRGYTF. This chain connects TRBV4-2 to TRBJ1-2; D not resolved. The CDR3 sequence is 14 residues long. Germline CDR1 and CDR2: LGHNA and YNFKEQ. V lost 1 base to trimming and J lost 7 bases, with 13 bases between them.

This clonotype was counted once. A much larger clone differs from this one at a single base, so this may be a read error. The chain uses TRBV27 and TRBJ2-3; the match to TRBD2 covers 12 bases. This CDR3 contains 15 residues. Germline-derived CDR1 and CDR2 are MNHEY and SMNVEV (reference sequence). In DNA form, the CDR3 reads TGTGCCAGTAGGAAACTAGCGGGGGGCACAGTTACGCAGTATTTT. Translation gives CASRKLAGGTVTQYF.

This clonotype was recorded at least ten times. V usage is TRBV9 and J usage is TRBJ2-3, with 11 nucleotides matching TRBD2. This CDR3 has 15 amino acids. CDR1 is SGDLS, CDR2 YYNGEE, per germline. With V trimmed by 4 bases and J by 1 base, 2 bases remained unmatched. The CDR3 spells CASSPGLAGTDTQYF. For the CDR3, the DNA is TGTGCCAGCAGCCCGGGACTAGCGGGCACAGATACGCAGTATTTT.

This clonotype came up many times. V is TRBV13 and J is TRBJ2-6; 7 bases agree with TRBD1. This CDR3 comprises 18 residues. Trimming at V came to 2 bases and at J to 2 bases, leaving 9 bases not matched to a gene. Germline CDR1 PRHDT, CDR2 FYEKMQ (reference sequence). The CDR3 reads CASSLNRGLTPGANVLTF. Written as DNA, the CDR3 is TGTGCCAGCAGCTTAAACAGGGGTTTAACCCCTGGGGCCAACGTCCTGACTTTC.

This clonotype was counted ten times or more. The rearrangement joins TRBV19 to TRBJ2-1; D assignment may be TRBD1 or TRBD2 (5 bases each). CDR3 length: 15 amino acids. Germline CDR1 and CDR2: LNHDA and SQIVND (reference sequence). The ends were cut back, 7 bases at V and 5 bases at J, with 18 bases in the middle. The CDR3 loop reads CASKVRTGTHNEQFF. The CDR3 nucleotides read TGTGCCAGTAAAGTTAGGACGGGGACCCACAATGAGCAGTTCTTC.

In its sample, this clonotype was seen a few times. This chain uses TRBV7-9 with TRBJ1-1; D uncertain. V was pared by 7 bases and J by 4 bases, with 13 bases between. The CDR3 has 13 amino acids. Per germline, CDR1 SEHNR and CDR2 FQNEAQ (reference sequence). The CDR3 sequence: CASTLGRFTEAFF. The CDR3 DNA reads as TGTGCCAGCACCCTCGGACGGTTCACTGAAGCTTTCTTT.

In its sample, this clonotype was seen many times. The V call is TRBV20-1, the J call TRBJ1-3; D may be TRBD1 (6 bases). The CDR3 loop spans 16 amino acids. The germline CDR1 and CDR2 sequences are DFQATT and SNEGSKA (reference sequence). Trimming removed 0 bases at V and 0 bases at J, with 12 bases between. In DNA form, the CDR3 reads TGCAGTGCTAGAGATCCGCGGGACAACTCTGGAAACACCATATATTTT. Translating gives CSARDPRDNSGNTIYF.

This clonotype was counted ten times or more. This sequence joins TRBV7-3 and TRBJ2-1; D possibly corresponds to TRBD2 (6 bases). Germline V CDR1 and CDR2: SGHTA, FQGTGA. This CDR3 region has 15 residues. Trimming removed 5 bases from V and 0 bases from J, with 11 bases in between. The CDR3 sequence: CASSPRDSSYNEQFF. Written as DNA, the CDR3 is TGTGCCAGCAGCCCGAGGGACTCCTCCTACAATGAGCAGTTCTTC.

This clonotype was counted many times. The chain is built from TRBV5-1 and TRBJ2-4; tentatively, D is TRBD2 (5 bases). The germline gives CDR1 SGHRS, CDR2 YFSETQ. Trimming shortened V by 5 bases and J by 1 base, and 10 bases separated the two germline ends. The CDR3 contains 14 residues. Written as DNA, the CDR3 is TGCGCCAGCAGAGTAGGACTCGCCAAAAACATTCAGTACTTC. Its translation is CASRVGLAKNIQYF.

This clonotype was counted ten times or more. The rearrangement uses TRBV6-5 and TRBJ2-6, with D possibly matching TRBD1 (6 bases). Per germline, CDR1 MNHEY and CDR2 SVGAGI. This CDR3 is 17 amino acids long. Between the trimmed V and J ends, which lost 2 bases and 2 bases, there was a span of 13 bases. The CDR3 nucleotides read TGTGCCAGCAGTTACGAAAGATGGGGGCCTGGGGCCAACGTCCTGACTTTC. Its translation: CASSYERWGPGANVLTF.

This clonotype was counted many times. The V and J genes are TRBV2 and TRBJ1-3, with a possible D match to TRBD1 (5 bases). The CDR3 totals 15 residues. Trimming left V 5 bases short and J 4 bases short, with 15 bases between. The germline gives CDR1 SNHLY, CDR2 FYNNEI. The CDR3 nucleotides read TGTGCCAGCAGTCGAGACAGTTATGCAGGAAACACCATATATTTT. It yields the protein CASSRDSYAGNTIYF.

Many counts were recorded for this clonotype. The rearrangement uses TRBV5-1 and TRBJ2-5; TRBD1 aligns across 9 bases. The CDR3 runs to 16 residues. Germline CDR1 SGHRS, CDR2 YFSETQ. V was pared by 0 bases and J by 5 bases, with 8 bases of the junction left unmatched. The chain's CDR3 is CASSLGPAGTGETQYF. DNA of the CDR3: TGCGCCAGCAGCTTGGGACCAGCCGGGACAGGGGAGACCCAGTACTTC.

Of note for this clonotype: A much larger clone is a single base away; this may be a read error. V and J are TRBV10-3 and TRBJ2-5; maybe TRBD1 (5 bases). The ends were cut back, 0 bases at V and 7 bases at J, with 6 bases in the middle. Germline assignment: CDR1 ENHRY and CDR2 SYGVKD. The CDR3 length is 12 residues. The CDR3 coding sequence is TGTGCCATCAGTGAGTCAGGGGTGACCCAGTACTTC. As protein: CAISESGVTQYF.

This clonotype was counted many times. This rearrangement joins TRBV6-2 or TRBV6-3 to TRBJ2-7, with a weak D call TRBD2 (5 bases). Germline V gives CDR1 MNHEY, CDR2 SVGEGT. V was shortened by 4 bases and J by 0 bases, with 13 bases between the two germline ends. The CDR3 has 15 amino acids. The CDR3 is CASSFGLPSSYEQYV. The CDR3 nucleotides are TGTGCCAGCAGTTTCGGACTTCCTAGCTCCTACGAGCAGTACGTC.

This clonotype was detected ten times or more. The rearrangement uses TRBV4-1 and TRBJ1-1; a possible D gene is TRBD1 (6 bases). The CDR3 has 15 amino acids. Germline V lookup: CDR1 MGHRA, CDR2 YSYEKL. V gave up 0 bases and J gave up 4 bases, with 12 bases separating them. The CDR3 sequence: CASSQETGISTEAFF. The CDR3 region has the DNA TGCGCCAGCAGCCAAGAAACAGGGATAAGCACTGAAGCTTTCTTT.

This clonotype was seen repeatedly, ten times or more. The chain carries TRBV3-1 and TRBJ2-3; D not resolved. V was cut by 1 base and J by 1 base, with 9 bases left in between. In germline, CDR1 is LGHDT, CDR2 YNNKEL (reference sequence). The CDR3 extends over 15 amino acids. CDR3 residues: CASSQGFLGTDTQYF. CDR3 DNA: TGTGCCAGCAGCCAAGGATTTCTTGGCACAGATACGCAGTATTTT.